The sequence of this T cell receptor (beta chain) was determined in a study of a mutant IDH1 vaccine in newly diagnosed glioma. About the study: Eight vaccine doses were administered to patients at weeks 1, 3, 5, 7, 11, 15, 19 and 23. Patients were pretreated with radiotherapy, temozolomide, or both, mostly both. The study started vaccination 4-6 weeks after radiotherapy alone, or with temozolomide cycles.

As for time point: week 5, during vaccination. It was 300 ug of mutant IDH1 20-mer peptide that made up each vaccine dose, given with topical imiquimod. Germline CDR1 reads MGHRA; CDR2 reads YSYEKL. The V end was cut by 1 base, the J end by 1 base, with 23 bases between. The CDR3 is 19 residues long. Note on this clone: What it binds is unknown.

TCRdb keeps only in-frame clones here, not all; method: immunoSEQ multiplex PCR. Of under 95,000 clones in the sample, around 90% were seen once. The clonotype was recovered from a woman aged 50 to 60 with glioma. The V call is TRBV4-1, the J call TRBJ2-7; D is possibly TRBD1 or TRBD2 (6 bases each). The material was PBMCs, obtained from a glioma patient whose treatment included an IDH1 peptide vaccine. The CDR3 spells CASSQGGTKGGTHSYEQYF. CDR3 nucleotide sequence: TGCGCCAGCAGCCAAGGAGGGACGAAAGGGGGGACCCATTCCTACGAGCAGTACTTC.